This T cell receptor (beta chain) was recovered during a study of T cells in Graves' hyperthyroidism and ophthalmopathy. Study outcomes and limitations: Progression to ophthalmopathy was predicted a median of roughly seven months early. Most thyroid clonotypes with frequency above 0.001 were detected in blood.

Stable hyperthyroidism: no ophthalmopathy progression over 18 months of follow-up. Thyroid ultrasound and orbital computed tomography, with clinical symptoms and serum thyroxine and TRAb, informed diagnoses. In this sample, this clonotype turned up a few times. The antigen is undetermined. RNA transcripts were the template for amplifying TCR beta CDR3 regions. First-round RT-PCR of the TCR CDR3 relied on the HTBI primer set. MiXCR, run by TCRdb on the multiplex PCR reads, gives a single entry per CDR3 protein. The sample lists about 840,000 distinct CDR3 sequences; 38% were seen once. Sequences were obtained from blood. This receptor was identified in a man between 18 and 29 years old with Graves' hyperthyroidism.

CDR3: CASSPSTGPYEQYF. The CDR3 DNA sequence: TGTGCCAGCAGCCCTTCGACAGGGCCCTACGAGCAGTACTTC. The chain uses TRBV7-9 and TRBJ2-7, with TRBD1 identical over 7 bases. This CDR3 is built from 14 residues. J was trimmed by 2 bases and V by 5 bases; bases with no gene match: 6. Germline V gene sequence: CDR1 SEHNR, CDR2 FQNEAQ (reference sequence).